This T cell receptor beta chain was documented in a study of CD8 T cells in ankylosing spondylitis. TCRdb analysed the 5' RACE reads with MiXCR anew, one entry per CDR3 protein. The sample yields under 300,000 distinct CDR3 sequences, approximately 12% seen once. CDR3 length: 12 amino acids. CDR1 and CDR2 (germline): SGHVS, FNYEAQ. V gave up 1 base and J gave up 7 bases, with 8 bases separating them. Comments on this clonotype: This may come from a read error, since a much larger clone is one base off.

What was sequenced was blood, either unsorted or a sorted T cell fraction (not recorded which). The sequence derives from a male donor with ankylosing spondylitis or in good health (not recorded which). J is TRBJ2-7 and V is TRBV7-6; TRBD1 is a possible D gene (5 bases). The CDR3 region is CASSLEGKEQYF. CDR3 sequence (DNA): TGTGCCAGCAGCTTAGAGGGGAAAGAGCAGTACTTC.